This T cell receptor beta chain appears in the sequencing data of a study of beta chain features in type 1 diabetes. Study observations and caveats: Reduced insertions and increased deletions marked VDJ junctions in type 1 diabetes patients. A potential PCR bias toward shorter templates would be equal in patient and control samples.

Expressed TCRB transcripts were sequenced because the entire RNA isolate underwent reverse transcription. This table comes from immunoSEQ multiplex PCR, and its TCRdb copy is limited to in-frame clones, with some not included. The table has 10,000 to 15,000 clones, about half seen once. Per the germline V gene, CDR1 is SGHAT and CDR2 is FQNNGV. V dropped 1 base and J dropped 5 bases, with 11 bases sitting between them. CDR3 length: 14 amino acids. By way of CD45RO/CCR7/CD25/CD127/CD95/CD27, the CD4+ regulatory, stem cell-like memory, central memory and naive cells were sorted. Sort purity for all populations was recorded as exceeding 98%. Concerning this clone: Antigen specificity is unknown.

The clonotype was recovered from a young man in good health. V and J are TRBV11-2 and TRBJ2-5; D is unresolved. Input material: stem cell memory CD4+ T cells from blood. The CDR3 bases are TGTGCCAGCAGCTTAGGCTTACAAGTCGAGACCCAGTACTTC. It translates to CASSLGLQVETQYF.